This passage covers 13 T cell receptor beta chains from one sample sequenced in a study of blood T cell repertoires in COVID-19. The protocol was immunoSEQ multiplex PCR, while the TCRdb copy is restricted to in-frame clones and leaves out a portion. The sample has some 160,000 clones, roughly 88% seen once. Specimen: peripheral blood. The receptors originated from a man between 18 and 29 years old with acute or convalescent COVID-19.

This chain uses TRBV11-2 with TRBJ1-2, with D unclear. There are 13 residues in the CDR3. V lost 0 bases and J lost 5, with 7 bases in between. Per germline, CDR1 SGHAT and CDR2 FQNNGV. The CDR3 DNA sequence: TGTGCCAGCAGCTTAGATGGGAGATATGGCTACACCTTC. This encodes CASSLDGRYGYTF.

V is TRBV11-2 and J is TRBJ2-7, with 11 bases that match TRBD2. The CDR3 runs to 15 residues. V lost 1 base, J lost 3 bases, and 2 bases stayed unmatched. Germline lookup yields CDR1 SGHAT and CDR2 FQNNGV. The CDR3 sequence is CASSLGTSGYYEQYF. CDR3 coding DNA: TGTGCCAGCAGCTTAGGGACTAGCGGGTACTACGAGCAGTACTTC.

The V gene is TRBV28, the J gene TRBJ2-7; D may be TRBD2 (6 bases). This CDR3 has 13 residues. Trimming cost V 5 bases and J 3 bases, with 11 bases left between them. Germline V gene lookup returns CDR1 MDHEN and CDR2 SYDVKM. The CDR3 coding sequence is TGTGCCAGCAGTCCTTGGAGGGGCTACGAGCAGTACTTC. Translating it yields CASSPWRGYEQYF.

This rearrangement joins TRBV25-1 to TRBJ1-1; D is possibly TRBD1 (5 bases). Germline V gene data show CDR1 as MGHDK and CDR2 as SYGVNS. V was pared by 6 bases and J by 2 bases, with 7 bases between. The CDR3 has 12 residues. Here the CDR3 DNA reads TGTGCCAGCAGACAGGCCAACACTGAAGCTTTCTTT. Amino acid sequence: CASRQANTEAFF.

The V call is TRBV27, the J call TRBJ2-7, with 14 bases identical to TRBD2. The CDR3 contains 18 residues. V lost 3 bases, J lost 5 bases, and 12 bases stayed unmatched. Germline values: CDR1 MNHEY, CDR2 SMNVEV (reference sequence). The CDR3 coding sequence is TGTGCCAGCAGTTTCAATGGGGCCCCGGGACTAGCGGGAGACGAGCAGTACTTC. Translated, it gives CASSFNGAPGLAGDEQYF.

This clone has just one count. The V and J genes are TRBV18 and TRBJ2-3, with TRBD2 matching over 13 bases. The CDR3 sequence is 18 residues long. Germline CDR1 KGHSH, CDR2 LQKENI. Trimming at V came to 3 bases and at J to 0 bases, leaving 6 bases not matched to a gene. CDR3 region: CASSPSGLAGESTDTQYF. As DNA, the CDR3 is TGTGCCAGCTCACCTTCCGGACTAGCGGGGGAAAGCACAGATACGCAGTATTTT.

J is TRBJ2-3 and V is TRBV10-3; TRBD1 matches 7 bases. The CDR3 sequence is 13 residues long. Per the germline V gene, CDR1 is ENHRY and CDR2 is SYGVKD. The junction had 7 bases not matched to a gene; V was cut back by 10 bases and J by 3 bases. The CDR3 DNA reads TGTGCCAGTACGGGACAGAGGACAGATACGCAGTATTTT. Encoded protein: CASTGQRTDTQYF.

This chain uses TRBV18 with TRBJ2-5; D possibly corresponds to TRBD2 (6 bases). Germline V CDR1 and CDR2: KGHSH, LQKENI. The CDR3 is 16 residues long. V lost 0 bases and J lost 2, with 13 bases in between. In nucleotides, the CDR3 is TGTGCCAGCTCACCACCCGGGAGACCAGGTCAAGAGACCCAGTACTTC. Translating gives CASSPPGRPGQETQYF.

In this sample, this clone turned up once. J is TRBJ1-1 and V is TRBV7-9; D perhaps matches TRBD1 (5 bases). The germline CDR1 and CDR2 sequences are SEHNR and FQNEAQ (reference sequence). The V end lost 5 bases, the J end lost 4 bases, and 14 bases lay between the germline ends. The CDR3 totals 14 residues. In nucleotides, the CDR3 is TGTGCCAGCAGCGCCCTTGACAGTTTCACTGAAGCTTTCTTT. Its protein product is CASSALDSFTEAFF.

This chain uses TRBV5-1 with TRBJ2-1; TRBD1 agrees at 8 bases. V dropped 1 base and J dropped 7; count of bases not matched to a gene: 13. Per germline, CDR1 SGHRS and CDR2 YFSETQ. The CDR3 loop spans 17 amino acids. The CDR3 region is CASSLWPGSGGINEQFF. CDR3 sequence (DNA): TGCGCCAGCAGCTTGTGGCCAGGATCAGGGGGCATTAATGAGCAGTTCTTC.

The chain couples TRBV5-1 to TRBJ2-7, with 7 bases identical to TRBD1. The CDR3 is 15 amino acids. V dropped 2 bases and J dropped 3; count of bases not matched to a gene: 8. Per germline, CDR1 SGHRS and CDR2 YFSETQ. CDR3 nucleotide sequence: TGCGCCAGCAGCTTCCACTACGGACAGGACTACGAGCAGTACTTC. Its translation is CASSFHYGQDYEQYF. The full variable domain, with the rest looked up from reference TRBV5-1 and TRBJ2-7, is KAGVTQTPRYLIKTRGQQVTLSCSPISGHRSVSWYQQTPGQGLQFLFEYFSETQRNKGNFPGRFSGRQFSNSRSEMNVSTLELGDSALYLCASSFHYGQDYEQYFGPGTRLTVT.

The genes are TRBV5-1 and TRBJ2-5; D gene ambiguous. Deletions cut 6 bases from V and 5 bases from J, with 8 bases between. Germline CDR1 and CDR2: SGHRS and YFSETQ. This CDR3 is 11 amino acids long. CDR3 bases: TGCGCCAGCATGTGGGCTGAGACCCAGTACTTC. It is translated as CASMWAETQYF.

CDR3 DNA: TGTGCCAGCAGCACTCAGACAGGCCTGTATGAAAAACTGTTTTTT. It yields the protein CASSTQTGLYEKLFF. This sequence joins TRBV9 and TRBJ1-4; a possible D gene is TRBD1 (6 bases). V lost 4 bases to trimming and J lost 6 bases, with 16 bases between them. Germline V lookup: CDR1 SGDLS, CDR2 YYNGEE. The CDR3 contains 15 residues.